One sample yielded the 3 T cell receptor beta chains listed below, sequenced in a study of T cell changes during pregnancy in multiple sclerosis. Clones were sequenced by immunoSEQ multiplex PCR, and TCRdb holds only the in-frame ones, with some missing. This sample has about 36,000 clones, with 70% to 90% found just once. The specimen comprised CD8+ T cells from peripheral blood mononuclear cells, sampled in the third trimester of pregnancy. The receptors come from a female donor with multiple sclerosis, enrolled in a pregnancy study.

The rearrangement joins TRBV6-5 to TRBJ1-4; tentatively, D is TRBD1 (6 bases). The germline CDR1 and CDR2 sequences are MNHEY and SVGAGI. The CDR3 totals 15 residues. Trimming removed 1 base from V and 7 bases from J, with 13 bases in between. CDR3 in DNA: TGTGCCAGCAGTTACTATCAAGGGGGTGGTGAAAAACTGTTTTTT. This gives the protein CASSYYQGGGEKLFF.

This clone was observed a single time. The chain recombines TRBV21-1 with TRBJ2-7; the table's D call TRBD1 went unverified against the DNA. TRBV21-1 is reported as a pseudogene. This CDR3 region has 15 residues. CDR3 in DNA: TGTGCCAGCAGGGACTATCGACAGGGATACTACGAGCAGTACTTC. It codes for CASRDYRQGYYEQYF.

This rearrangement joins TRBV7-9 to TRBJ2-7; the match to TRBD2 covers 14 bases. In germline, CDR1 is SEHNR, CDR2 FQNEAQ (reference sequence). V shed 8 bases and J 6 bases; nucleotides not matched to a gene: 12. The CDR3 has 16 amino acids. CDR3 bases: TGTGCCAGCGAGATCCTTTTGACTAGCGGGAGGGGCGAGCAGTACTTC. Translated: CASEILLTSGRGEQYF.